This T cell receptor beta chain derives from a study of blood T cells in healthy people across ages. Points from the study as a whole: When set beside aged donors, long-lived donors presented more naive CD4+ cells and higher diversity. As naive T cell percentage varied, TCR beta diversity correlated strongly with it. Age advanced and TCR beta diversity per million T cells fell, roughly linearly.

It was with a sample-barcoded 5' primer and a J-beta primer mix that a second PCR of about 6 to 11 cycles was run. TCRdb recomputed calls from the 5' RACE reads with MiXCR, one row per CDR3 protein. The data show roughly 930,000 distinct CDR3 sequences, roughly 50% seen once. With 4 bases removed from V and 2 bases from J, the gap between germline ends came to 12 bases. Germline assignment: CDR1 SQVTM and CDR2 ANQGSEA. The CDR3 contains 13 residues. Details on this clonotype: Its specificity is not known.

The V and J genes are TRBV29-1 and TRBJ2-7; D may be TRBD1 (6 bases). Input material: blood. This receptor was taken from a young man in good health. CDR3 sequence: CSVAPDSAYEQYF. The CDR3 DNA is TGCAGCGTTGCCCCGGACAGCGCCTACGAGCAGTACTTC.